The 15 T cell receptor beta chains below come from one sample, sequenced in a study of CD8 T cells in Susac syndrome. It was with random hexamers that 0.5 to 1 ug RNA was reverse transcribed. TCRdb re-called the immunoSEQ multiplex PCR reads through MiXCR, storing one row per CDR3 protein. The sample shows around 170,000 distinct CDR3 sequences, roughly 94% of them seen only once. The sequenced sample consisted of CD4+ T cells from PBMCs. These receptors came from a human donor with Susac syndrome.

The chain links TRBV7-2 to TRBJ1-2, with 12 bases aligning to TRBD1. The CDR3 length is 14 residues. Germline trimming cut 5 bases from V and 5 bases from J; bases unmatched to any gene: 3. Germline CDR1 reads SGHTA; CDR2 reads FQGNSA. This chain's CDR3 is CASSRDRGLYGYTF. CDR3 sequence (DNA): TGTGCCAGCAGCCGGGACAGGGGGCTGTATGGCTACACCTTC.

The chain carries TRBV28 and TRBJ2-1; the D gene is possibly TRBD1 (6 bases). The germline V gene has CDR1 MDHEN and CDR2 SYDVKM. The CDR3 totals 15 residues. The V and J ends lost 4 bases and 3 bases respectively, with 13 bases between them. Here the CDR3 reads CASSSPGGVYNEQFF. CDR3 sequence (DNA): TGTGCCAGCAGTTCCCCTGGGGGCGTCTACAATGAGCAGTTCTTC.

The gene calls are TRBV29-1 and TRBJ1-3, with a tentative D call TRBD1 (5 bases). Trimming took 5 bases from V and 0 from J, leaving 14 bases between them. Germline V gene lookup returns CDR1 SQVTM and CDR2 ANQGSEA. The CDR3 runs 15 residues. This CDR3 reads CSVKGAEPSGNTIYF. As DNA, the CDR3 is TGCAGCGTTAAAGGGGCAGAACCCTCTGGAAACACCATATATTTT.

V usage is TRBV5-1 and J usage is TRBJ1-2; TRBD1 matches at 8 bases. Germline V lookup: CDR1 SGHRS, CDR2 YFSETQ. J was trimmed by 4 bases and V by 2 bases; bases with no gene match: 7. The length of the CDR3 is 15 residues. CDR3 bases: TGCGCCAGCAGCTTCGGGCAGGGGGCCGTCTATGGCTACACCTTC. It yields the protein CASSFGQGAVYGYTF.

This chain's CDR3 is CASGNRAATEAFF. As DNA, the CDR3 is TGTGCCAGCGGGAACAGGGCGGCCACTGAAGCTTTCTTT. The chain couples TRBV12-3 or TRBV12-4 to TRBJ1-1; TRBD1 might be the D (6 bases). CDR3 length: 13 residues. Trimming left V 8 bases short and J 4 bases short, with 14 bases between.

The chain uses TRBV3-1 and TRBJ1-2; 8 bases map to TRBD1. V lost 0 bases and J lost 4; bases outside the gene matches: 1. This CDR3 contains 14 residues. Germline V lookup: CDR1 LGHDT, CDR2 YNNKEL (reference sequence). The DNA for the CDR3 is TGTGCCAGCAGCCAAGATGACAGGGGCTATGGCTACACCTTC. Translating it yields CASSQDDRGYGYTF.

This clonotype occurred once. V usage is TRBV30 and J usage is TRBJ1-1; a weak D match, TRBD1 (6 bases). CDR3 length: 14 amino acids. V gave up 0 bases and J gave up 4 bases, with 12 bases separating them. Germline CDR1 and CDR2: GTSNPN and SVGIG (reference sequence). In DNA form, the CDR3 reads TGTGCCTGGAGTGTACGATGGGGGCGCACTGAAGCTTTCTTT. Residues: CAWSVRWGRTEAFF.

This sequence joins TRBV7-2 and TRBJ1-1; no clear D. CDR1 SGHTA and CDR2 FQGNSA come from the germline V gene. V dropped 1 base and J dropped 3 bases, with 6 bases sitting between them. The CDR3 loop spans 13 amino acids. This CDR3 is CASSLELYTEAFF. The CDR3 nucleotides read TGTGCCAGCAGCTTAGAGTTGTACACTGAAGCTTTCTTT.

The chain uses TRBV11-2 and TRBJ2-5, with 15 bases matching TRBD2. The CDR3 spans 17 residues. Germline CDR1 SGHAT, CDR2 FQNNGV. The V and J ends lost 4 bases and 5 bases, in that order; junction bases with no gene match: 8. The CDR3 DNA follows: TGTGCCAGCAGCTCCTGGACTAGCGGGGGGGCGGGGGAGACCCAGTACTTC. Protein: CASSSWTSGGAGETQYF.

The CDR3 bases are TGTGCCAGCAGTCAACGATGGTCGTCTAGCCCACAAGAGACCCAGTACTTC. Its protein product is CASSQRWSSSPQETQYF. This rearrangement joins TRBV7-9 to TRBJ2-5; tentatively, D is TRBD2 (5 bases). This CDR3 region has 17 residues. V was clipped by 6 bases and J by 2 bases, with 22 bases between them. The germline V gene encodes CDR1 SEHNR and CDR2 FQNEAQ (reference sequence).

The chain recombines TRBV10-3 with TRBJ2-7, with TRBD2 matching over 10 bases. Germline V lookup: CDR1 ENHRY, CDR2 SYGVKD. The V gene end was trimmed by 4 bases and the J gene end by 5 bases; junction bases not matched to a gene: 5. The CDR3 is 14 amino acids. CDR3 in DNA: TGTGCCATCAGTGCTGGGACTAGCGTGCACGAGCAGTACTTC. Translated, it gives CAISAGTSVHEQYF.

J is TRBJ1-5 and V is TRBV7-2; 8 bases are a match to TRBD1. This CDR3 spans 14 amino acids. The germline CDR1 and CDR2 sequences are SGHTA and FQGNSA. Losses at the gene ends were 3 bases for V and 7 bases for J; bases not matched to a gene: 5. The DNA for the CDR3 is TGTGCCAGCAGCTTCGACAGGGGACACCAGCCCCAGCATTTT. Protein: CASSFDRGHQPQHF.

This chain connects TRBV6-6 to TRBJ1-2; TRBD1 matches at 10 bases. The CDR3 runs 13 residues. The trim removed 6 bases at V and 3 bases at J, leaving 1 base unmatched. Germline values: CDR1 MNHNY, CDR2 SVGAGI (reference sequence). The DNA for the CDR3 is TGTGCCAGCAGGACAGGGGGCGACTATGGCTACACCTTC. Protein sequence: CASRTGGDYGYTF.

This clonotype was recorded once. The V gene is TRBV7-3, the J gene TRBJ2-3; TRBD2 matches at 8 bases. The length of the CDR3 is 14 residues. CDR1 and CDR2 from the germline V gene are SGHTA and FQGTGA. Trimming took 4 bases from V and 4 from J; bases not matched to a gene: 4. The CDR3 region is CASSSGGPADTQYF. The CDR3 coding sequence is TGTGCCAGCAGCTCGGGGGGGCCAGCAGATACGCAGTATTTT.

Concerning this clonotype: Mismatch with germline at one junction end may stem from a read error. The chain recombines TRBV7-7 with TRBJ2-5; D possibly corresponds to TRBD1 (5 bases). In germline, CDR1 is SSHAT, CDR2 FNYEAQ (reference sequence). This CDR3 contains 14 residues. CDR3 DNA sequence: TGTGCTAGCAGCTTACAGGACGGCCAAGAGACCCAGTACTTC. It yields the protein CASSLQDGQETQYF.